This T cell receptor beta chain was sequenced during a study of T cell changes during pregnancy in multiple sclerosis. Germline V CDR1 and CDR2: SNHLY, FYNNEI. The CDR3 has 15 residues. V dropped 7 bases and J dropped 3 bases, with 16 bases sitting between them. TCRdb keeps only in-frame clones here, not all; method: immunoSEQ multiplex PCR. The sample comprises approximately 72,000 clones, about 93% of which are singletons, and approximately 1.8% rests with the top ten. This TCR came from a female donor in good health, enrolled as a control in a pregnancy study. The gene calls are TRBV2 and TRBJ2-1; TRBD1 is a possible D gene (6 bases). This specimen consisted of peripheral blood, obtained in the first trimester of pregnancy. The DNA for the CDR3 is TGTGCCAGCAAGGCTCCTCGGGACAACTACAATGAGCAGTTCTTC. Protein product: CASKAPRDNYNEQFF.